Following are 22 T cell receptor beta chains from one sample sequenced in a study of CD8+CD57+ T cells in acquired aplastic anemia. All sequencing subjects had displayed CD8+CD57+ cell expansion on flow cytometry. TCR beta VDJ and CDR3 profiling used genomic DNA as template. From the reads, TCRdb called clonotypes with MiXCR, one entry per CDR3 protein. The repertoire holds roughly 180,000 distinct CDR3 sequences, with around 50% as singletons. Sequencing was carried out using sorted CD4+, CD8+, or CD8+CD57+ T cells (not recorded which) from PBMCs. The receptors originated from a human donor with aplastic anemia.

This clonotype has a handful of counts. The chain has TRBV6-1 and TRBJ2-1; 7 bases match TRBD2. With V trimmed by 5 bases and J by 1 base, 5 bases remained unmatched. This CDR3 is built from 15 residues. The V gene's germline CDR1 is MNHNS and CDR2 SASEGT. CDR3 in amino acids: CASSPQRGSYNEQFF. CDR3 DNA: TGTGCCAGCAGTCCCCAGCGGGGATCCTACAATGAGCAGTTCTTC.

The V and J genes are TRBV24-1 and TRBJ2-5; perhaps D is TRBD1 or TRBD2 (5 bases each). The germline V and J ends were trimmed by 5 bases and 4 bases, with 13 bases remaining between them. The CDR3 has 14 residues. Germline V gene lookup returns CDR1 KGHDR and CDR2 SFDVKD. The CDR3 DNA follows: TGTGCCACCAGTGGCGCAGGGACGGGAGAGACCCAGTACTTC. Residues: CATSGAGTGETQYF.

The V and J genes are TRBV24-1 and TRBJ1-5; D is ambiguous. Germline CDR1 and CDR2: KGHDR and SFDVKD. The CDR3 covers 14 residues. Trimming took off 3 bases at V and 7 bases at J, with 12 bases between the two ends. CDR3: CATSDPPAGQPQHF. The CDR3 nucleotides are TGTGCCACCAGTGATCCACCGGCGGGACAGCCCCAGCATTTT.

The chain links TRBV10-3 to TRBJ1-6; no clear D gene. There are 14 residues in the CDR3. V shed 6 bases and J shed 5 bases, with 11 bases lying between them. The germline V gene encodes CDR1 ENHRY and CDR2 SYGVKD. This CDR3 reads CAISPGRDNSPLHF. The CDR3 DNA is TGTGCCATCAGCCCCGGGAGAGATAATTCACCCCTCCACTTT.

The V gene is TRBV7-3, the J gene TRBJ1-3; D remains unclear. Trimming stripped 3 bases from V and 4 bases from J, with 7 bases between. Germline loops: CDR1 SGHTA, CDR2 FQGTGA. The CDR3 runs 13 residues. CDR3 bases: TGTGCCAGCAGCTTGGATTTAGGAAACACCATATATTTT. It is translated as CASSLDLGNTIYF.

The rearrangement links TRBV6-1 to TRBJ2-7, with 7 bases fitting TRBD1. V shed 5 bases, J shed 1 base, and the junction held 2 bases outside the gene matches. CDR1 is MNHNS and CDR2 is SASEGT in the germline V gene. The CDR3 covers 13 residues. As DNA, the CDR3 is TGTGCCAGCAGTCCGGGACAGTCCTACGAGCAGTACTTC. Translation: CASSPGQSYEQYF.

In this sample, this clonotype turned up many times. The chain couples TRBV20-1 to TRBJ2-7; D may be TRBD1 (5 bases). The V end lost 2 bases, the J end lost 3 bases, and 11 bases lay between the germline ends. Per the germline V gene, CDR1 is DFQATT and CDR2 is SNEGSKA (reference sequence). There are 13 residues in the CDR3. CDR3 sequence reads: CSARQGVHYEQYF. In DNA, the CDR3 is TGCAGTGCTAGACAAGGGGTCCACTACGAGCAGTACTTC.

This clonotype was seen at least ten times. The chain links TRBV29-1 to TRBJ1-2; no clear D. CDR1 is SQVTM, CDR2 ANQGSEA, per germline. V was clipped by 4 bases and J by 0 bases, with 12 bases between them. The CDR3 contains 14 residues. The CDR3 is CSVVESGTNYGYTF. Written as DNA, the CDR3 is TGCAGCGTTGTAGAGTCGGGAACTAACTATGGCTACACCTTC. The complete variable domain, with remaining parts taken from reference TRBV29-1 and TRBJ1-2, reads SAVISQKPSRDICQRGTSLTIQCQVDSQVTMMFWYRQQPGQSLTLIATANQGSEATYESGFVIDKFPISRPNLTFSTLTVSNMSPEDSSIYLCSVVESGTNYGYTFGSGTRLTVV.

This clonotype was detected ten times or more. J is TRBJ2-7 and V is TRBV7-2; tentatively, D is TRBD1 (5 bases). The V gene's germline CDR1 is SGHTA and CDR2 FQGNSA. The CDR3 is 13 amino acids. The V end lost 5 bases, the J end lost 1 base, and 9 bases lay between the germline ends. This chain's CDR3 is CASSARTSYEQYF. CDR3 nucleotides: TGTGCCAGCAGCGCCCGGACATCCTACGAGCAGTACTTC.

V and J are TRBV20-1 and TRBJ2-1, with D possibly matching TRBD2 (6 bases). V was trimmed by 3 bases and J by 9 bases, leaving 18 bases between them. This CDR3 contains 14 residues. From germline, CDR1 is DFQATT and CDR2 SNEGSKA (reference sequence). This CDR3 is CSASPGIVGGEQFF. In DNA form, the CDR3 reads TGCAGTGCTAGTCCAGGGATAGTGGGGGGTGAGCAGTTCTTC.

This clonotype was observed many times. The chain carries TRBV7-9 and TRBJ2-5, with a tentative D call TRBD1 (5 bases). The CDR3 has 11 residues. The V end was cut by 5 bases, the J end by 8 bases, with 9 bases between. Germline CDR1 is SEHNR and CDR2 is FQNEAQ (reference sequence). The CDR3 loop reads CASSTTGTQYF. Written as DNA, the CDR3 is TGTGCCAGCAGCACCACAGGTACCCAGTACTTC. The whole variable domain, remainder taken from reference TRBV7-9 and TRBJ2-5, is DTGVSQNPRHKITKRGQNVTFRCDPISEHNRLYWYRQTLGQGPEFLTYFQNEAQLEKSRLLSDRFSAERPKGSFSTLEIQRTEQGDSAMYLCASSTTGTQYFGPGTRLLVL.

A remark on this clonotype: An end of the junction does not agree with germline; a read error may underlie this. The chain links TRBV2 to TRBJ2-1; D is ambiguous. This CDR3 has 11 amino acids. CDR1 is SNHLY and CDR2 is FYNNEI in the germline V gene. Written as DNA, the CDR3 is TGTGCCAGCAGTGATAAATTTACGGGCCCTTTC. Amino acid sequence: CASSDKFTGPF.

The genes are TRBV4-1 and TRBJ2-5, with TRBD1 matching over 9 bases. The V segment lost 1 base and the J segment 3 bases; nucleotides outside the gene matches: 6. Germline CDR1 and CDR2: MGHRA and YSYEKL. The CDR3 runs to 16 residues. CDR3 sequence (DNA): TGCGCCAGCAGCCAAGTCGGGACAGGGATGAAAGAGACCCAGTACTTC. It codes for CASSQVGTGMKETQYF.

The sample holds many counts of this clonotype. As DNA, the CDR3 is TGTGCCAGCAGTGGTTTGGCGAACACTGAAGCTTTCTTT. Its translation: CASSGLANTEAFF. The chain couples TRBV5-6 to TRBJ1-1; D is unclear. Looked up from germline, CDR1 is SGHDT and CDR2 is YYEEEE. Trimming pared 5 bases from V and 1 base from J, leaving 9 bases between. This CDR3 spans 13 amino acids.

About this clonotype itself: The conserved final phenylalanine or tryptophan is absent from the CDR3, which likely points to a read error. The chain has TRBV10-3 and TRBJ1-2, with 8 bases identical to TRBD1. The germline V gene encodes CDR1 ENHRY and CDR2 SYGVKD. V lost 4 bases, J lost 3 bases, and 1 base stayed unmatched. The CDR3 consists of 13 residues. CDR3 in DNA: TGTGCCATCAGTGGGGACAGGTACTATGGCTACACCTTA. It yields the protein CAISGDRYYGYTL.

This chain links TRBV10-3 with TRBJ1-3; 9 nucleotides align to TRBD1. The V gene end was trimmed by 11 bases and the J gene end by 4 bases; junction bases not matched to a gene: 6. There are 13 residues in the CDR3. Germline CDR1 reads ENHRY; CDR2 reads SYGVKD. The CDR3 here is CAATGGAGNTIYF. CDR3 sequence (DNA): TGTGCCGCAACAGGGGGCGCGGGAAACACCATATATTTT.

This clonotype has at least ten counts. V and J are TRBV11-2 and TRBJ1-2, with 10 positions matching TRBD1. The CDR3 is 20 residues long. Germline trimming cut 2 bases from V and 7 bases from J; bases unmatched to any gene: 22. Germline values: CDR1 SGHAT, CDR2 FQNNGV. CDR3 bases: TGTGCCAGCAGCTTAAGTCGAGCGAGCGCGAGACAGGGGGCAATGATTGGCTACACCTTC. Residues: CASSLSRASARQGAMIGYTF.

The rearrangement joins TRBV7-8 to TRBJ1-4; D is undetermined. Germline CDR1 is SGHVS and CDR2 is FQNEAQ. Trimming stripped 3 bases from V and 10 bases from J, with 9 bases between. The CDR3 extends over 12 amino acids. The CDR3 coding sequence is TGTGCCAGCAGCTTGACCGCGGGAAAACTGTTTTTT. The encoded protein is CASSLTAGKLFF.

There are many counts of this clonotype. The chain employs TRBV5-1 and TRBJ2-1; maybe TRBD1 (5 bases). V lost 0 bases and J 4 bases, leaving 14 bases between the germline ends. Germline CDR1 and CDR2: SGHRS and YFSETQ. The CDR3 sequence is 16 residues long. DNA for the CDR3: TGCGCCAGCAGCTTGGACAGGCCCGAAGGGTACAATGAGCAGTTCTTC. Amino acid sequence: CASSLDRPEGYNEQFF.

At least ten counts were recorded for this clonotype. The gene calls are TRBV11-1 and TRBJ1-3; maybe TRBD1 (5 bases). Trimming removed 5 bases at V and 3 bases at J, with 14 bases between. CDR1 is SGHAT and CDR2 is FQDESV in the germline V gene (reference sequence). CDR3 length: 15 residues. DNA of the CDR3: TGTGCCAGCAGCCTCGACCGGGACGGTGGAAACACCATATATTTT. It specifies CASSLDRDGGNTIYF. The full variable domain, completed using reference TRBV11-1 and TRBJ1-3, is EAEVAQSPRYKITEKSQAVAFWCDPISGHATLYWYRQILGQGPELLVQFQDESVVDDSQLPKDRFSAERLKGVDSTLKIQPAELGDSAMYLCASSLDRDGGNTIYFGEGSWLTVV.

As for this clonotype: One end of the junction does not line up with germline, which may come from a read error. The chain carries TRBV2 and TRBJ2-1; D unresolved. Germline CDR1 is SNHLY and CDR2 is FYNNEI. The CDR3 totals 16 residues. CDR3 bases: TGTGCCAGCAGGGACGGAGTCGGCTTCTCCTACAATGAGCAGATCTTC. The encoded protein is CASRDGVGFSYNEQIF.

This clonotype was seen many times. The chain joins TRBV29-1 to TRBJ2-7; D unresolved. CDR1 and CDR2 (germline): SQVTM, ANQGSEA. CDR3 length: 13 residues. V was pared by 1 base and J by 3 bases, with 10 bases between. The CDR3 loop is CSVEGGEFYEQYF. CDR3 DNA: TGCAGCGTTGAAGGGGGTGAGTTCTACGAGCAGTACTTC.